This paragraph covers one TCR beta chain sequence. Its antigen remains unidentified. Within one base of it there is no much larger clone, and no base qualities were kept. The CDR1 and CDR2 encoded by the germline V gene are MNHNS and SASEGT. The CDR3, from cysteine to phenylalanine, totals 13 residues. The DNA shown is the 39-base CDR3, in frame from base 1. V is cut back by 6 bases and J by 4 bases, with 5 bases in the junction unmatched. The cohort comprised some 700 healthy bone marrow donors. Cohort members were all nominally healthy when sampled, although unrecorded immune exposures were likely present. The donor was CMV seropositive and belonged to the group of around 300 seropositive cohort members. Every donor gave a peripheral blood sample, and the peripheral blood mononuclear cells from that sample were used for TCR beta sequencing. Genomic DNA extraction from the blood cell samples was performed with the Qiagen DNeasy Blood Extraction Kit.

The sample originates from a study of cytomegalovirus exposure and HLA in healthy donors (dated by TCRdb to about 2017). Study-level background: In an earlier analysis of 550 to 750 of the donors, roughly 300 Gb of sequence data and approximately 120 million unique TCR beta sequences from 150 million to 200 million T cells were reported. Of the approximately 370 genotyped donors, over 80% were placed in the genetic ancestry cluster associated with self-reported Caucasian donors. An early release that covered 500 to 800 HLA-typed donors contained around 330 gigabases of sequencing data and around 80 million unique TCR sequences. The later analysis used no new phenotypic data to find candidate immune exposures, relying instead on TCR beta sequences and their occurrence across donors. Typing coverage differed by locus: A, B, C, DRB1 and DQB1 were typed in roughly 629-640 donors, DQA1 in about 500, DPA1 in approximately 600, and DPB1 in just under 490. The study combined high-throughput TCR immunosequencing, statistical association of individual TCRs with disease status, and machine learning to predict cytomegalovirus infection status. Donor age, sex, ethnicity and CMV serostatus were compiled together with the repertoire data. In a later genetic analysis, genome-wide SNP genotypes for about 60% of the 666 donors were used, and that subset was treated as a discovery cohort. To study patterns of TCR occurrence, a later analysis re-analyzed previously published TCR beta repertoires from 700 or so donors and added high-resolution HLA genotyping. All discovery cohort repertoires had been generated on a single sequencing platform. On average, about 240,000 unique TCR beta nucleotide sequences were sequenced per donor among about 400 genotyped donors of the cohort, with approximately 18% of those sequences being non-productive. Class I and class II HLA loci were covered by the typing at four-digit resolution. Because of strong linkage in the cohort, a handful of DR-DQ haplotypes were treated as single units for association and clustering. The study aimed to test whether signatures of past pathogen exposure could be identified by cataloging public T cell receptors. Besides the first cohort of more than 650 subjects, a separate validation cohort made up of roughly 120 different subjects was used. The study profiled the T cell repertoires of 550 to 700 subjects by immunosequencing and related them to cytomegalovirus serostatus. An earlier analysis of 587 of the donors used high-throughput TCR beta sequencing to judge whether each TCR beta V gene segment behaved as functional or pseudogenic. General study outcomes and caveats: Immune exposure information for the cohort was limited to CMV serostatus. According to a later analysis, most CMV-associated TCR beta chains appeared to be HLA-restricted, and the HLA associations seemed to be driven largely by CMV exposure. In a later analysis, several top co-occurrence clusters were reported to appear linked to parvovirus B19, influenza, CMV and Epstein-Barr virus. Linkage disequilibrium might explain the correlated functional status among segregating V segments, but an unknown experimental factor could not be ruled out. Because HLA typing was unavailable for some donors at each locus, only the typed subset was used in association tests. Some IMGT-functional V segments, including TRBV6-2 and TRBV6-3, could not be told apart with the 87-base-pair reads, so those segments were excluded. In vitro tests confirmed that three of the cytomegalovirus-associated TCR beta chains recognize cytomegalovirus antigens. The classifier was reported to diagnose cytomegalovirus status with high specificity and sensitivity in both the original and validation cohorts. Strong co-occurrence of HLA alleles, especially DR and DQ, made assigning TCR associations to individual alleles difficult. In a later analysis, HLA-associated TCR beta chains were found to be more clonally expanded and to have lower generation probabilities than equally common non-associated chains. A further reported finding was that TCR beta sequences accurately predicted the HLA-A and HLA-B alleles for most subjects in the first cohort. A cluster of highly shared sequence variants was judged likely to represent a technical artifact of the sequencing pipeline. Only TCR beta chains were sequenced in this cohort, and the absence of alpha or paired-chain data limited detectable features. Because counts were too low, roughly 16 rarely observed V segments, including chromosome 9 orphons, were excluded from the earlier analysis of some 540 of the donors. The presence/absence analyses assumed that sequencing depth was roughly uniform across donors, and that assumption may not be true. While some public TCRs were present in many individuals, most TCR sequences turned up only very rarely across donors. According to a later genetic analysis, donors in an Asian-associated ancestry cluster had fewer N-insertions in productive TCRs than the approximately 710-donor mean. The study listed 164 TCR beta chains as associated with cytomegalovirus. The authors suggested that the approach could potentially be extended to other disease states and immunological phenotypes. A later analysis associated roughly 17,000 TCR beta sequences with specific HLA alleles at a false discovery rate of 0.05. An earlier analysis of 587 of the donors showed that most TCR beta V segments appeared in productive rearrangements either about 87% or about 30% of the time, which broadly matched IMGT annotations. In a later analysis, the rate of TCR association differed among HLA loci, with DRB1 alleles having the most associated TCRs and HLA-C alleles having the fewest. V-gene and J-gene trimming of TCR beta chains was associated with a missense DCLRE1C variant in a later genetic analysis, and the association was replicated in an independent cohort.

The library came from the immunoSEQ multiplex PCR assay. A mixture of 60 forward primers for TCR Vbeta segments and 13 reverse primers for TCR Jbeta segments was used in the multiplex PCR. A multiplex PCR assay on genomic DNA amplified the CDR3 region of rearranged TCR beta genes. The Illumina HiSeq System was used to sequence the amplified TCR beta libraries as 87-base-pair reads. The paper's data handling went like this. A later analysis tallied 70 million to 100 million unique TCR beta chains across the 660 or so repertoires, and some 10 million of those chains were shared by two or more donors. To remove PCR and sequencing errors, raw reads were error-corrected and collapsed into unique sequences using a nearest-neighbor algorithm that merged closely related sequences. To assign V, D and J gene segments, CDR3 sequences were aligned to IMGT reference sequences. For a sequence to be retained, a match of at least six nucleotides to both a V gene segment and a J gene segment was required. A rearrangement counted as productive if the CDR3 had no stop codons and remained in frame with V and J, and every other rearrangement counted as non-productive. CDR3 was defined by IMGT convention, running from the second conserved V-encoded cysteine to the conserved J-encoded phenylalanine. The earlier analysis of a few hundred of the donors excluded sequences that lacked an unambiguous match to a single V gene segment. An earlier analysis of under 750 of the donors called V segments functional above 56.7% productive rearrangements and segregating when the between-donor standard deviation exceeded 5%. A statistical classification framework was built for diagnosing cytomegalovirus status from the catalog of TCR beta chain sequences. V and J gene assignment, in a later analysis, came from comparing TCR nucleotide sequences with IMGT/GENE-DB human TR gene sequences. In a later analysis, CDR3 sequences and most-parsimonious VDJ recombination scenarios were assigned using the TCRdist pipeline. In a later analysis, each TCR beta chain was defined by its CDR3 amino acid sequence together with its V-gene family, and reads lacking a unique V-gene family were excluded. In a later analysis, 450 to 600 highly shared, low-generation-probability nucleotide sequences were removed to address suspected cross-contamination and a sequencing artifact. In a later analysis, a clonal expansion index for each public chain was calculated from normalized within-repertoire ranks of inferred template counts. Generation probabilities in a later analysis came from a VDJ recombination model fitted to out-of-frame rearrangements, and those results were checked against IGoR. In a later analysis, TCR-TCR, TCR-HLA and TCR-CMV co-occurrence was scored with hypergeometric tests, and a repertoire-size bias correction was applied to TCR pairs. In a later analysis, false discovery rates were estimated by permuting HLA or CMV assignments 20 times. In a later analysis, co-occurring TCRs were grouped with DBSCAN, and TCRdist sequence similarity was added when clustering was performed within HLA-allele-positive subsets. Repertoires with fewer than 30,000 or more than 120,000 public chains, plus five repertoires with anomalous nucleotide sharing, were excluded from co-occurrence clustering. In its TCRdb copy, this immuneACCESS table keeps in-frame sequences only and misses some clones. Where compared with another copy, unresolved V genes explain less than half of these, and the others have no known cause. Clone size and the V and J calls come from that table; the DNA yielded D and trimming. For this sample the table gives about 69,000 clones, of which more than 60% were detected only once. The ten largest clones represent 13% to 15% of the sample.

This TCR was sampled from a male donor in good health and CMV-seropositive. The V and J genes are TRBV6-1 and TRBJ1-1; TRBD1 aligns with 7 central bases. What was sequenced was PBMCs. The sequenced DNA: TGTGCCAGCAGGCCTGGGACAGCCACTGAAGCTTTCTTT. Its amino acids are CASRPGTATEAFF.